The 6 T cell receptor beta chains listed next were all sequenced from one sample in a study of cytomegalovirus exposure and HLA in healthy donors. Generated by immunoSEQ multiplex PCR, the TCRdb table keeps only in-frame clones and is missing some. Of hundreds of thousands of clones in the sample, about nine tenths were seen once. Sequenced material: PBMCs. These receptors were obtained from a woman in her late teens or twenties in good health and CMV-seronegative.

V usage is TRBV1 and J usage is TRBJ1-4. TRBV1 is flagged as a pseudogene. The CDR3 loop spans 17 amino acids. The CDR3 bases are TGCACCAGCAGCCAGCCACTTCGTCTCAAATATCGTGAAAAACTGTTTTTT. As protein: CTSSQPLRLKYREKLFF.

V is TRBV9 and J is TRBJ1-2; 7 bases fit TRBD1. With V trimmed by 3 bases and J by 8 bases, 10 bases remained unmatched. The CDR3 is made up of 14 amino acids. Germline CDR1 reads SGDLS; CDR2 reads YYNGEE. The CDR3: CASSADYTGVGYTF. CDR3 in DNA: TGTGCCAGCAGCGCGGATTATACAGGGGTCGGCTACACCTTC.

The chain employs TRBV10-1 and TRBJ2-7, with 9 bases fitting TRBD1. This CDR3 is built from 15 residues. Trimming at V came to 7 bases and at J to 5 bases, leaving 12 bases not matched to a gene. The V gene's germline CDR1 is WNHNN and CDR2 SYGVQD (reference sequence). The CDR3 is CASTHPGTGRHEQYF. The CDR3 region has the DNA TGCGCCAGCACCCACCCCGGGACAGGGAGACACGAGCAGTACTTC.

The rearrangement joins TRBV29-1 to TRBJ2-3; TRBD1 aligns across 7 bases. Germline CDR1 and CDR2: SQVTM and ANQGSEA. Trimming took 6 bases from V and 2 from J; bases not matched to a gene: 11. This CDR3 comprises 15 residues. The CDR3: CSVDRGRGNTDTQYF. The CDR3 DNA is TGCAGCGTGGATCGGGGCAGGGGGAACACAGATACGCAGTATTTT.

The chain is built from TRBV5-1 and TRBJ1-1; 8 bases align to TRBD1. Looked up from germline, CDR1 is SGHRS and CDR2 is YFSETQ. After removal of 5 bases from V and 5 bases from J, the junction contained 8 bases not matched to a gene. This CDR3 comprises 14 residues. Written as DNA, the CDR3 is TGCGCCAGCAGACGGGGACAGGAGGGAACTGAAGCTTTCTTT. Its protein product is CASRRGQEGTEAFF.

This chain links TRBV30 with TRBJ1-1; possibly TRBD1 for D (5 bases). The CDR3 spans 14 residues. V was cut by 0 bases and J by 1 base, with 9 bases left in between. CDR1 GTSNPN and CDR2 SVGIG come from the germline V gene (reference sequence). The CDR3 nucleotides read TGTGCCTGGAGTGTTTGGACACGGAACACTGAAGCTTTCTTT. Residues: CAWSVWTRNTEAFF. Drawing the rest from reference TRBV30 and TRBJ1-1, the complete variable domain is SQTIHQWPATLVQPVGSPLSLECTVEGTSNPNLYWYRQAAGRGLQLLFYSVGIGQISSEVPQNLSASRPQDRQFILSSKKLLLSDSGFYLCAWSVWTRNTEAFFGQGTRLTVV.